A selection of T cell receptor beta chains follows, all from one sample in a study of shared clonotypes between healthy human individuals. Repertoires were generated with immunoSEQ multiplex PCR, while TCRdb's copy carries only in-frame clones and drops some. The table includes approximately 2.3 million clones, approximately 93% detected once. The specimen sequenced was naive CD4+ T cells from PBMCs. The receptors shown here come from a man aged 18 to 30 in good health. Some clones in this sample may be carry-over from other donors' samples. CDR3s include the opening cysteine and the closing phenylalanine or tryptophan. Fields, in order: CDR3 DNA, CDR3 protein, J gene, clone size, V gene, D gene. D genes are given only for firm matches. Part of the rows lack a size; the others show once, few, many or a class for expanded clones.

TGCGCCAGCAGCTTTCAGAACCCCTACGAGCAGTACTTC CASSFQNPYEQYF TRBJ2-7 once TRBV5-1 .
TGTGCCAGCGGGAGCTGGGAGACCCAGTACTTC CASGSWETQYF TRBJ2-5 . TRBV2 .
TGTGCCAGCAGCTTGAATCCCCAGGGGCGGAACACTGAAGCTTTCTTT CASSLNPQGRNTEAFF TRBJ1-1 once TRBV7-9 .
TGTGCCAGCAGCCTCCGTCTCTCCTATGGCTACACCTTC CASSLRLSYGYTF TRBJ1-2 . TRBV11-1 .
TGTGCCAGCCGGACTAGCGGACCCGGGGAGCTGTTTTTT CASRTSGPGELFF TRBJ2-2 . TRBV7-9 TRBD2
TGTGCCAGCAGCTTGAGACAGGGACAAGAGACCCAGTACTTC CASSLRQGQETQYF TRBJ2-5 . TRBV5-8 TRBD1
TGTGCCACGGTAGAAAGGTCAGATACGCAGTATTTT CATVERSDTQYF TRBJ2-3 . TRBV28 .
TGTGCCAGCAGCCCCCAGCGGGCGAGGTTCGGGGAGCTGTTTTTT CASSPQRARFGELFF TRBJ2-2 once TRBV7-6 .
TGTGCCAGCAGCCCGACACGTAGCCCCACAGATACGCAGTATTTT CASSPTRSPTDTQYF TRBJ2-3 . TRBV7-8 .
TGCGCCAGCAGCTTGGAGGCAAATATAAACACTGAAGCTTTCTTT CASSLEANINTEAFF TRBJ1-1 . TRBV5-1 .
TGCGCCAGTTCGCTTGGGACTAGCGGGAGAGAGCAGTTCTTC CASSLGTSGREQFF TRBJ2-1 once TRBV5-1 TRBD2
TGCGCCAGCAGCCAACAGGGGGCGTTGAACACTGAAGCTTTCTTT CASSQQGALNTEAFF TRBJ1-1 . TRBV5-1 TRBD1
TGCGCCAGCAGCTTAATGACAGGCAATAATGAAAAACTGTTTTTT CASSLMTGNNEKLFF TRBJ1-4 . TRBV5-1 .
TGTGCCAGTAGTATAGTACCAGTGTCGGGGGCTGAAGCTTTCTTT CASSIVPVSGAEAFF TRBJ1-1 . TRBV19 .
TGTGCCAGCAGCCCCTCGGAGGGGCGCTCAGGTGAGCAGTTCTTC CASSPSEGRSGEQFF TRBJ2-1 . TRBV7-2 .
TGTGCCAGCAGGTATGACTACGAGCAGTACTTC CASRYDYEQYF TRBJ2-7 once TRBV28 .
TGCGCCAGCAGCCAACCCTATAGGACCGTCACAGATACGCAGTATTTT CASSQPYRTVTDTQYF TRBJ2-3 . TRBV4-1 .
TGTGCCATCAGTGCATCAGAGAACACTGAAGCTTTCTTT CAISASENTEAFF TRBJ1-1 . TRBV10-3 .
TGTGCCAGCAGCAAAGATAATTTCCTACAGGGTAGGTTGAACACTGAAGCTTTCTTT CASSKDNFLQGRLNTEAFF TRBJ1-1 . TRBV21-1 .
TGTGCCTGGAGCGCCCGGAGAGGGAGGCAAGAGACCCAGTACTTC CAWSARRGRQETQYF TRBJ2-5 . TRBV30 .
TGTGCCAGCAGTCGGACTAGCGGGAGTGTTAGCTCCTACAATGAGCAGTTCTTC CASSRTSGSVSSYNEQFF TRBJ2-1 . TRBV11-1 TRBD2
TGTGCCAGTAGTATTGAGTTCCTCGAAAACACCATATATTTT CASSIEFLENTIYF TRBJ1-3 . TRBV19 .
TGTGCCAGCAGTTTTAGCTACGGGGTCAATGAGCAGTTCTTC CASSFSYGVNEQFF TRBJ2-1 once TRBV6-4 .
TGTGCCAGCAGATTGAGGGCGGGGAGCACTGAAGCTTTCTTT CASRLRAGSTEAFF TRBJ1-1 . TRBV28 .
TGTGCCAGCAGCTTTGGTCGGACAGGGGAGGGAAACACCATATATTTT CASSFGRTGEGNTIYF TRBJ1-3 . TRBV7-9 TRBD1
TGTGCCAGCAGTGCCGGATGGGGTGAATTCGAGCAGTACTTC CASSAGWGEFEQYF TRBJ2-7 . TRBV11-3 .
TGTGCCAGCAAGAGGGGGGCGATTGGCTACACCTTC CASKRGAIGYTF TRBJ1-2 . TRBV6-1 .
TGTGCCAGCAGCGACAGCTTAGGCAATCAGCCCCAGCATTTT CASSDSLGNQPQHF TRBJ1-5 . TRBV2 .
TGTGCCAGCAGCCAGACTAGCGGAACCTACGAGCAGTACTTC CASSQTSGTYEQYF TRBJ2-7 once TRBV6-5 TRBD2
TGCGCCAGCAGCCTCCAGACTAGCGGGGGGAATGAGCAGTTCTTC CASSLQTSGGNEQFF TRBJ2-1 . TRBV5-1 TRBD2
TGTGCCAGCAGTTTATCTGGAAACACCATATATTTT CASSLSGNTIYF TRBJ1-3 once TRBV2 .
TGTGCCAGCAGCCCGGGACCGAACCCCTACAATGAGCAGTTCTTC CASSPGPNPYNEQFF TRBJ2-1 . TRBV9 .
TGTGCCAGCAGCCCTCGACAGGCAGCCTACAATGAGCAGTTCTTC CASSPRQAAYNEQFF TRBJ2-1 . TRBV11-2 .
TGTGCCAGCAGCTTAGCGGGGGGAGACAATGAGCAGTTCTTC CASSLAGGDNEQFF TRBJ2-1 . TRBV7-7 .
TGTGCCAGCAGTGAGGGGGGGGGCCGCACAGATACGCAGTATTTT CASSEGGGRTDTQYF TRBJ2-3 . TRBV25-1 .
TGCGCCAGCAGCTCAACTAGCGGTTATACGCAGTATTTT CASSSTSGYTQYF TRBJ2-3 . TRBV5-1 TRBD2
TGTGCCAGCTCTAGTACGCAGACCGGGGAGCTGTTTTTT CASSSTQTGELFF TRBJ2-2 . TRBV18 .
TGTGCCAGCAGTTCCAGCGGGACAGGTGAAACCTACGAGCAGTACTTC CASSSSGTGETYEQYF TRBJ2-7 . TRBV28 .
TGTGCCAGCTCACCGTCCCTAGCGGGCTACAATGAGCAGTTCTTC CASSPSLAGYNEQFF TRBJ2-1 . TRBV18 TRBD2
TGTGCCAGTAGTCGTAGGGTAGCCAACTACGAGCAGTACTTC CASSRRVANYEQYF TRBJ2-7 . TRBV19 .
TGTGCCAGCAGCAAAGTAGGAGCAGGGATGGGGGAGCAGTACTTC CASSKVGAGMGEQYF TRBJ2-7 . TRBV21-1 .
TGTGCCAGCAGTTCTCTATTTAGTAAGGGCTCCCCCTACGAGCAGTACTTC CASSSLFSKGSPYEQYF TRBJ2-7 once TRBV28 .
TGCGCCAGCAGCAGGGACGGAGTGCGGGAAAAACTGTTTTTT CASSRDGVREKLFF TRBJ1-4 . TRBV5-1 .
TGTGCCAGCAGTCCCCCCGGGAGTCGGACCGGGGAGCTGTTTTTT CASSPPGSRTGELFF TRBJ2-2 . TRBV6-6 .
TGTGCCAGCAGCTTGGGAAGAACTAGCGGGAGACTGAAGACCCAGTACTTC CASSLGRTSGRLKTQYF TRBJ2-5 . TRBV5-4 TRBD2
TGTGCCAGCAGCCCCCTCCCTAGCGGAGGGGGGGGGACCCAGTACTTC CASSPLPSGGGGTQYF TRBJ2-5 . TRBV7-8 .
TGCGCCAGCAGCCCCACCCAGGCGATCTCTGGGGCCAACGTCCTGACTTTC CASSPTQAISGANVLTF TRBJ2-6 . TRBV4-1 .
TGTGCCAGCAGTGGACCTAAGGCCGGGGAGCTGTTTTTT CASSGPKAGELFF TRBJ2-2 . TRBV6-1 .
TGTGCCAGCAGCCTCTTTTGGAGCACTGAAGCTTTCTTT CASSLFWSTEAFF TRBJ1-1 . TRBV5-4 .
TGTGCCAGCAGCTTGACAGAGTCCTACGAGCAGTACTTC CASSLTESYEQYF TRBJ2-7 . TRBV7-2 .
TGTGCCAGCAGTCTCCGACAGGGGGCTCACGAGCAGTACTTC CASSLRQGAHEQYF TRBJ2-7 . TRBV28 TRBD1
TGTGCCTGCGGGAGGACAGGGCAATCCTACGAGCAGTACTTC CACGRTGQSYEQYF TRBJ2-7 . TRBV6-1 .
TGTGCCATCAAGGGCTCAGGATCAGTCTATGGCTACACCTTC CAIKGSGSVYGYTF TRBJ1-2 . TRBV10-3 .